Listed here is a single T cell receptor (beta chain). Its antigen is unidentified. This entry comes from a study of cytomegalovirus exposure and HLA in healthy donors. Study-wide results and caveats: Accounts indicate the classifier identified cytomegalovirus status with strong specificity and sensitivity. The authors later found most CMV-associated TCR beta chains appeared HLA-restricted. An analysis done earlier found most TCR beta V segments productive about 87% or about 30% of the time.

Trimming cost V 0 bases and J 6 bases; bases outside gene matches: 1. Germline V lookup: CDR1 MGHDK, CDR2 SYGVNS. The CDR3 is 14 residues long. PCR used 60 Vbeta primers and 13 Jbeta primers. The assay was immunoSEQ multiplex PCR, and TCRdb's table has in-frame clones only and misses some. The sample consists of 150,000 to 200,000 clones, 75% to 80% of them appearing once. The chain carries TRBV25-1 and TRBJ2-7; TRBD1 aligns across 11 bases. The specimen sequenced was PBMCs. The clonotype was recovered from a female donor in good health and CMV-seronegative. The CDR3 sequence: CASSEYGTGGEQYF. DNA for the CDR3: TGTGCCAGCAGTGAATATGGGACAGGGGGCGAGCAGTACTTC.